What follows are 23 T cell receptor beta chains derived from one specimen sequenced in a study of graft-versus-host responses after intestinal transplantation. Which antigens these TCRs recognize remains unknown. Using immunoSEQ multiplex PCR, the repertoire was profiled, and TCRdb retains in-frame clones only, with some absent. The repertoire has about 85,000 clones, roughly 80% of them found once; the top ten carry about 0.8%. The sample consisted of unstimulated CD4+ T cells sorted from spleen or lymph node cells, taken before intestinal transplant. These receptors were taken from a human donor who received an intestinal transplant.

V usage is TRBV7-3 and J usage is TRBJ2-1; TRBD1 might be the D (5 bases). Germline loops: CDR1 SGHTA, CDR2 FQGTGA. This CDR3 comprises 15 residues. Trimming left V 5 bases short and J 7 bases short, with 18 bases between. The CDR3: CASSPTLKGLNEQFF. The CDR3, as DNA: TGTGCCAGCAGCCCTACTCTAAAGGGGCTGAATGAGCAGTTCTTC.

CDR3 coding DNA: TGTGCCAGCAGCTCTCAGGGGGCGAGGTCGGCTGAAGCTTTCTTT. This sequence encodes CASSSQGARSAEAFF. The chain carries TRBV7-9 and TRBJ1-1, with 8 bases identical to TRBD1. The ends lost 4 bases at V and 6 bases at J; junction bases unmatched: 10. Germline CDR1 and CDR2: SEHNR and FQNEAQ (reference sequence). This CDR3 contains 15 residues.

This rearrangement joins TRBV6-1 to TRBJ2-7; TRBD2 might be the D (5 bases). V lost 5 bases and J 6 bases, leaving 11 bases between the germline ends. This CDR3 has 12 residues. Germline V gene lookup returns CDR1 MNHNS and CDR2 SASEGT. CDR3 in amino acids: CASSKGRAEQYF. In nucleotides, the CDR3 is TGTGCCAGCAGTAAAGGGAGAGCCGAGCAGTACTTC.

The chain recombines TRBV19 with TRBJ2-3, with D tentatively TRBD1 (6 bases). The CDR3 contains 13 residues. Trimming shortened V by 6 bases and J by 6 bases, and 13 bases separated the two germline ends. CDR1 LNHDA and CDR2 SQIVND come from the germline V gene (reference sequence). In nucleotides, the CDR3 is TGTGCCAGTAGGTACAGGGAATGGGATACGCAGTATTTT. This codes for CASRYREWDTQYF.

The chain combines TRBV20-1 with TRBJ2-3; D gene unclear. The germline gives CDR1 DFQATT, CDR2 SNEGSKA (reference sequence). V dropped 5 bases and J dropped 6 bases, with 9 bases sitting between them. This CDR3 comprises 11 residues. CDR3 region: CSALFRDTQYF. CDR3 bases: TGCAGTGCTTTGTTTCGGGATACGCAGTATTTT.

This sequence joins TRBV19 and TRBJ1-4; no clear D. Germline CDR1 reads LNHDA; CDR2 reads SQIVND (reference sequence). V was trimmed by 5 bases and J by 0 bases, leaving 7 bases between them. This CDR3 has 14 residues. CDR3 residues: CASSRRATNEKLFF. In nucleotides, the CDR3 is TGTGCCAGTAGTCGTAGAGCAACTAATGAAAAACTGTTTTTT. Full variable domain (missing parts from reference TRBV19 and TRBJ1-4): DGGITQSPKYLFRKEGQNVTLSCEQNLNHDAMYWYRQDPGQGLRLIYYSQIVNDFQKGDIAEGYSVSREKKESFPLTVTSAQKNPTAFYLCASSRRATNEKLFFGSGTQLSVL.

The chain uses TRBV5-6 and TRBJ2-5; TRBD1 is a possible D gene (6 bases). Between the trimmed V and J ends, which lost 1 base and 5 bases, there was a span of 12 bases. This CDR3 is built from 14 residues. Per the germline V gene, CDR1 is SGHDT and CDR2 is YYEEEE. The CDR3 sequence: CASSLYNRVETQYF. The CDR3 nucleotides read TGTGCCAGCAGCTTGTATAACAGGGTGGAGACCCAGTACTTC.

The CDR3 DNA is TGTGCCAGCAGTCCCACAGGGGGCGGCGATAATGAAAAACTGTTTTTT. Translating it yields CASSPTGGGDNEKLFF. The chain uses TRBV27 and TRBJ1-4; 9 bases agree with TRBD1. Losses at the gene ends were 5 bases for V and 4 bases for J; bases not matched to a gene: 8. This CDR3 contains 16 residues. Germline V lookup: CDR1 MNHEY, CDR2 SMNVEV (reference sequence).

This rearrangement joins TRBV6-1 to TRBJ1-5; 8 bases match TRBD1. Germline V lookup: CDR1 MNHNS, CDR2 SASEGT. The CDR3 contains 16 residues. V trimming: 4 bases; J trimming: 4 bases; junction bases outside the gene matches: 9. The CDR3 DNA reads TGTGCCAGCAGTGTTCGCCCGGGACAGGTAAATCAGCCCCAGCATTTT. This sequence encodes CASSVRPGQVNQPQHF.

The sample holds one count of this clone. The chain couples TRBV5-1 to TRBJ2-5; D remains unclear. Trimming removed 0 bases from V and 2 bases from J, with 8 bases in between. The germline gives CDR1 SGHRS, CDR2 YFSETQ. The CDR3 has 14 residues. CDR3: CASSLEHLQETQYF. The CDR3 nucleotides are TGCGCCAGCAGCTTGGAGCATTTACAAGAGACCCAGTACTTC.

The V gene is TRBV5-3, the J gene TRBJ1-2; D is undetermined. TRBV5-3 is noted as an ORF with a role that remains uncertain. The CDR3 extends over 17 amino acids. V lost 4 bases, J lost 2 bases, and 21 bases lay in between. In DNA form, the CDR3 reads TGTGCCAGAAGCGTTACTTGTACAGAGCAGTTGAACTATGGCTACACCTTC. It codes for CARSVTCTEQLNYGYTF.

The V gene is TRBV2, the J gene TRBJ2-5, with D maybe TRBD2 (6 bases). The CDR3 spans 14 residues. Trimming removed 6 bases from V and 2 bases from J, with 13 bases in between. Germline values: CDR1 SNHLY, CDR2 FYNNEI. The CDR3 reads CASRSGESQETQYF. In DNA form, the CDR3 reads TGTGCCAGCAGGTCGGGGGAGAGTCAAGAGACCCAGTACTTC.

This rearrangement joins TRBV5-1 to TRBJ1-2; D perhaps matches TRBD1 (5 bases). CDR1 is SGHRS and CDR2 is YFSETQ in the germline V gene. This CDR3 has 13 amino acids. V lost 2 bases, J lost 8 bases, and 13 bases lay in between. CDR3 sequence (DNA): TGCGCCAGCAGCTTTCAGGGCGGGGAGGGCTACACCTTC. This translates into CASSFQGGEGYTF.

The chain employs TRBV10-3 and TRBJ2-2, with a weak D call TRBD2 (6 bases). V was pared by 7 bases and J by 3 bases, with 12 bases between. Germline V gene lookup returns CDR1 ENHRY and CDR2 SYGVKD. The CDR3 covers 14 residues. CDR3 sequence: CAITSGLYTGELFF. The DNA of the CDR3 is TGTGCCATCACCTCGGGACTCTACACCGGGGAGCTGTTTTTT.

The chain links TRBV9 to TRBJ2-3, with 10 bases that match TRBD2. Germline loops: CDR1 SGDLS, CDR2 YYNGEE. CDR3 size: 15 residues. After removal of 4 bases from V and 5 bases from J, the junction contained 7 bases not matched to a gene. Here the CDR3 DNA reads TGTGCCAGCAGCCTGACTAGCGGGTCCGGAGATACGCAGTATTTT. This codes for CASSLTSGSGDTQYF.

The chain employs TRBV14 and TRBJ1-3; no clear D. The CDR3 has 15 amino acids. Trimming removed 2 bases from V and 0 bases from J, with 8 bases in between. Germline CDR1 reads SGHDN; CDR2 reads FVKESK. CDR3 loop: CASSQQFSSGNTIYF. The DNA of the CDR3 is TGTGCCAGCAGCCAACAATTTTCCTCTGGAAACACCATATATTTT.

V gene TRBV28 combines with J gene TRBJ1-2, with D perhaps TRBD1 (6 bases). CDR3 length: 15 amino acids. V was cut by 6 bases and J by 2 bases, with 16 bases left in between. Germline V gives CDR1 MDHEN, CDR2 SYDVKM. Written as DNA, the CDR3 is TGTGCCAGCAGCGAGTCCTCAGGGGTAAACTATGGCTACACCTTC. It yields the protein CASSESSGVNYGYTF.

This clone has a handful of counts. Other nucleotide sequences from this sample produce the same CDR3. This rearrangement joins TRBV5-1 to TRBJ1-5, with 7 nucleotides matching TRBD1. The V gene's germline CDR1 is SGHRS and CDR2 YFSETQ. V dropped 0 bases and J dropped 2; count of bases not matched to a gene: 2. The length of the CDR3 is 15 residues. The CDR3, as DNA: TGCGCCAGCAGCTTGGAAGGGGGCGGCAATCAGCCCCAGCATTTT. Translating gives CASSLEGGGNQPQHF.

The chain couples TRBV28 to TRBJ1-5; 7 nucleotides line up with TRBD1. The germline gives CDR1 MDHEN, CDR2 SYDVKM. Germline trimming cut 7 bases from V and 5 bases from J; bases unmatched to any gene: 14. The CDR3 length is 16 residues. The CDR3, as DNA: TGTGCCAGCACCCGAAGATCGACAGGGAAGGATCAGCCCCAGCATTTT. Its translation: CASTRRSTGKDQPQHF.

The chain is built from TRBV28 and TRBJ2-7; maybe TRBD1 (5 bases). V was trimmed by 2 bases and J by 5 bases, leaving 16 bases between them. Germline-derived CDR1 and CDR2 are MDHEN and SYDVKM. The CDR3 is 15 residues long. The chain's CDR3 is CASSLIGNRGDEQYF. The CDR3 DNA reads TGTGCCAGCAGTTTAATTGGGAATAGGGGCGACGAGCAGTACTTC.

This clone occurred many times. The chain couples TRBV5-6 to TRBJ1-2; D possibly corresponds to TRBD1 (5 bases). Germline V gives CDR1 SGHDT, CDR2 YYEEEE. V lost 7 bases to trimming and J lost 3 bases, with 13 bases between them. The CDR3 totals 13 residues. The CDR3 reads CASGGRGYYGYTF. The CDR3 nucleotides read TGTGCCAGCGGAGGACGGGGGTACTATGGCTACACCTTC.

The CDR3 nucleotides are TGTGCCAGCAGCCCCGGACAGGGCGGCACCGGGGAGCTGTTTTTT. Encoded protein: CASSPGQGGTGELFF. The chain has TRBV9 and TRBJ2-2, with TRBD1 matching 8 bases. This CDR3 region has 15 residues. The V and J ends lost 4 bases and 4 bases, in that order; junction bases with no gene match: 6. Germline assignment: CDR1 SGDLS and CDR2 YYNGEE.

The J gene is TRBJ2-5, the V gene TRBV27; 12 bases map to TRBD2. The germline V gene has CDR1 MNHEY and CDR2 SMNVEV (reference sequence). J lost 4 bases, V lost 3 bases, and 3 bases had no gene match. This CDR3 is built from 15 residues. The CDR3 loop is CASSFLAGGRETQYF. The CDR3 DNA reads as TGTGCCAGCAGTTTTCTAGCGGGGGGGCGAGAGACCCAGTACTTC.